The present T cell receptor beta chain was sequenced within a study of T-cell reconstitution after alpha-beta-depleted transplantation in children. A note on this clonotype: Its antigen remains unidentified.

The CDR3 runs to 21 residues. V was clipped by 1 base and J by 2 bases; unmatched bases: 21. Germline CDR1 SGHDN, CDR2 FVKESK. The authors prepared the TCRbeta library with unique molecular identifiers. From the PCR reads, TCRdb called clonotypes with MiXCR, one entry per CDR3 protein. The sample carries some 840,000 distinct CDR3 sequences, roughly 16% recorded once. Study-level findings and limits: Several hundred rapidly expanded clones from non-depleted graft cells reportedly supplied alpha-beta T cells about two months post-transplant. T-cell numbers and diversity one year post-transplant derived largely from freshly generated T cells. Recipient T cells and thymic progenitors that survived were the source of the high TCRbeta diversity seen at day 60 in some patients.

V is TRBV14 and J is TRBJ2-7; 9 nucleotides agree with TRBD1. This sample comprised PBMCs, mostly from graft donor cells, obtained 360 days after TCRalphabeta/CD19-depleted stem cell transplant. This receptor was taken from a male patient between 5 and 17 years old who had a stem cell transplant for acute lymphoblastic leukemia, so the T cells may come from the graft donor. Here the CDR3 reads CASSQVPKSNSPTGGPYEQYF. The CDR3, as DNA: TGTGCCAGCAGCCAAGTTCCCAAAAGCAACTCGCCAACAGGGGGCCCCTACGAGCAGTACTTC.